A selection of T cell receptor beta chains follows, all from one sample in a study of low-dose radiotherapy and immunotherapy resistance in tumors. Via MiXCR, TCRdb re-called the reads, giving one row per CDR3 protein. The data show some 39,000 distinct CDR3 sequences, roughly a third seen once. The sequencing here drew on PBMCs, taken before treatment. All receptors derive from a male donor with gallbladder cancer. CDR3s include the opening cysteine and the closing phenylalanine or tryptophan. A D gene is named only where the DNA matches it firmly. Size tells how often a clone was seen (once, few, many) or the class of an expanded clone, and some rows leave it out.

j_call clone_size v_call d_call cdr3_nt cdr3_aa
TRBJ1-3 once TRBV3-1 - TGTGCCAGCAGCCAAGGGGGGGATGGGGGGTCATCTGGAAACACCATATATTTT CASSQGGDGGSSGNTIYF
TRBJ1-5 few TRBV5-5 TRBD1 TGTGCCAGCAGCTTGAAGACAGGGTGGAATCAGGGTCAGCCCCAGCATTTT CASSLKTGWNQGQPQHF
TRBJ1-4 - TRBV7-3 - TGTGCCAGCAGCGAAATAGGCAGGGAGGAGGGTGAAAAACTGTTTTTT CASSEIGREEGEKLFF
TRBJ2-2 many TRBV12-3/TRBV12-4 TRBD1 TGTGCCAGCAGCTCCGGGACAGGGAGGGCCGGGGAGCTGTTTTTT CASSSGTGRAGELFF
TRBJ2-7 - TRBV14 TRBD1 TGTGCCAGCAGCCCCGGGACAGGGAGTGAGCAGTACTTC CASSPGTGSEQYF
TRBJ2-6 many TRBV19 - TGTGCCAGTAGAGCTGGAGCGCCAGCCTCTGGGGCCAACGTCCTGACTTTC CASRAGAPASGANVLTF
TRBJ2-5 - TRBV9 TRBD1 TGTGCCAGCAGCGTAGGAGGACAGGACCTGAAAGAGACCCAGTACTTC CASSVGGQDLKETQYF
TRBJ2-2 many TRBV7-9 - TGTGCCAGCAGCTCGGGACAGAACACCGGGGAGCTGTTTTTT CASSSGQNTGELFF
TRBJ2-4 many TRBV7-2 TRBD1 TGTGCCAGCAGCCCCGGACAGGGTTCTGACATTCAGTACTTC CASSPGQGSDIQYF
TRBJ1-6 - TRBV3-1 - TGTGCCAGCAGCCAGACAGTCCTAAATTCACCCCTCCACTTT CASSQTVLNSPLHF
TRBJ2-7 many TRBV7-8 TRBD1 TGTGCCAGCAGCTCGCCGGGACAGAAGACATACGAGCAGTACTTC CASSSPGQKTYEQYF
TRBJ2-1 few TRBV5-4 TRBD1 TGTGCCAGCAGCTGGACAGGAACGAGGAATGAGCAGTTCTTC CASSWTGTRNEQFF
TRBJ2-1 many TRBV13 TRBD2 TGTGCCAGCAGCCGAGACGCGGGGGATGAGCAGTTCTTC CASSRDAGDEQFF
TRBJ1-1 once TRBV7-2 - TGTGCCAGCAGCTTAAGGGGCACAGGAGGGCCAACTGAAGCTTTCTTT CASSLRGTGGPTEAFF
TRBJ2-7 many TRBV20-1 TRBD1 TGCAGTGCTAGAGCTGGGACAGGACGCTACGAGCAGTACTTC CSARAGTGRYEQYF